Each of the 14 T cell receptor beta chains below was sequenced from the same sample in a study of radiation and T cells in renal cell carcinoma. Time point meaning: baseline pretreatment blood. Treatment denoted: 15 Gy SBRT to primary tumor, nephrectomy 4 weeks later. Using immunoSEQ multiplex PCR, the repertoire was profiled, and TCRdb retains in-frame clones only, with some absent. The sample shows 150,000 or so clones, approximately 90% of them seen only once. Specimen: blood, collected from a patient whose treatment included radiotherapy and nephrectomy. The receptor source for this set is a woman in her sixties or seventies with renal cell carcinoma.

The chain employs TRBV7-9 and TRBJ2-1, with 9 bases that match TRBD2. After removal of 2 bases from V and 3 bases from J, the junction contained 2 bases not matched to a gene. The CDR3 totals 15 residues. Germline CDR1 and CDR2: SEHNR and FQNEAQ (reference sequence). In DNA, the CDR3 is TGTGCCAGCAGCTTAAGCGGGGGGTACTACAATGAGCAGTTCTTC. Its translation is CASSLSGGYYNEQFF.

The V call is TRBV6-1, the J call TRBJ1-5; D uncertain. V lost 5 bases, J lost 4 bases, and 9 bases lay in between. Germline values: CDR1 MNHNS, CDR2 SASEGT. This CDR3 has 13 amino acids. CDR3 sequence (DNA): TGTGCCAGCAGTCCAACCACAAATCAGCCCCAGCATTTT. Amino acid sequence: CASSPTTNQPQHF.

Only one count was recorded for this clone. The J gene is TRBJ2-7, the V gene TRBV15, with D maybe TRBD1 (7 bases). V lost 3 bases and J lost 3, with 9 bases in between. There are 13 residues in the CDR3. Germline assignment: CDR1 LNHNV and CDR2 YYDKDF (reference sequence). The CDR3 reads CATSRRDSYEQYF. In nucleotides, the CDR3 is TGTGCCACCAGCAGGCGGGACAGCTACGAGCAGTACTTC.

The J gene is TRBJ1-2, the V gene TRBV6-5, with TRBD1 as a possible D gene (5 bases). The germline gives CDR1 MNHEY, CDR2 SVGAGI. The CDR3 has 14 residues. Trimming pared 0 bases from V and 7 bases from J, leaving 12 bases between. CDR3 DNA sequence: TGTGCCAGCAGTTACTCGAAGGGGCTTCCTGGCTACACCTTC. Residues: CASSYSKGLPGYTF.

The chain employs TRBV6-5 and TRBJ1-1; D might be TRBD1 (6 bases). Germline-derived CDR1 and CDR2 are MNHEY and SVGAGI. The germline V and J ends were trimmed by 10 bases and 1 base, with 16 bases remaining between them. The CDR3 length is 14 residues. CDR3 loop: CAIRGGNGNTEAFF. CDR3 DNA sequence: TGTGCCATAAGGGGGGGGAATGGGAACACTGAAGCTTTCTTT.

This clone was observed a handful of times. The gene calls are TRBV10-3 and TRBJ1-2; the match to TRBD1 covers 9 bases. The length of the CDR3 is 15 residues. Germline CDR1 reads ENHRY; CDR2 reads SYGVKD. After removal of 3 bases from V and 4 bases from J, the junction contained 6 bases not matched to a gene. The CDR3 DNA is TGTGCCATCAGTGATGGACAGGGGATTCTCTATGGCTACACCTTC. It codes for CAISDGQGILYGYTF.

This rearrangement joins TRBV7-8 to TRBJ2-5; the match to TRBD1 covers 7 bases. This CDR3 spans 14 amino acids. Germline-derived CDR1 and CDR2 are SGHVS and FQNEAQ. The J segment lost 4 bases and the V segment lost 4 bases, leaving 6 bases of the junction unmatched. The CDR3 sequence: CASSYRDSRETQYF. DNA of the CDR3: TGTGCCAGCAGCTACCGGGACAGCCGAGAGACCCAGTACTTC.

The genes are TRBV28 and TRBJ1-1; a weak D match, TRBD1 (5 bases). Germline values: CDR1 MDHEN, CDR2 SYDVKM. The V end was cut by 6 bases, the J end by 4 bases, with 15 bases between. The CDR3 is 14 residues long. The CDR3 DNA follows: TGTGCCAGCAGCCAACGTCCGGGGGGCACTGAAGCTTTCTTT. Translating it yields CASSQRPGGTEAFF.

The chain carries TRBV14 and TRBJ2-1, with TRBD1 identical over 12 bases. The CDR3 contains 15 residues. Germline lookup yields CDR1 SGHDN and CDR2 FVKESK. V was clipped by 4 bases and J by 9 bases; unmatched bases: 7. The CDR3 DNA follows: TGTGCCAGCAGCCCCCCGGGACAGGGGGCGGTTGAGCAGTTCTTC. Protein: CASSPPGQGAVEQFF.

J is TRBJ1-5 and V is TRBV5-8; a possible D gene is TRBD1 (6 bases). The CDR3 consists of 15 residues. Germline values: CDR1 SGHTS, CDR2 YDEGEE. V was cut by 0 bases and J by 2 bases, with 9 bases left in between. CDR3 in amino acids: CASSLGDIRNQPQHF. CDR3 nucleotide sequence: TGTGCCAGCAGCTTGGGGGACATACGCAATCAGCCCCAGCATTTT.

The rearrangement joins TRBV6-5 to TRBJ2-2, with a tentative D call TRBD2 (6 bases). The CDR3 contains 14 residues. Between the trimmed V and J ends, which lost 6 bases and 6 bases, there was a span of 14 bases. In germline, CDR1 is MNHEY, CDR2 SVGAGI. CDR3 amino acids: CASRRGERSGELFF. As DNA, the CDR3 is TGTGCCAGCAGGCGGGGCGAGAGGTCCGGGGAGCTGTTTTTT.

This clone was counted between two and nine times. The rearrangement uses TRBV30 and TRBJ1-5; 10 nucleotides line up with TRBD1. J lost 6 bases, V lost 2 bases, and 10 bases had no gene match. CDR1 and CDR2 from the germline V gene are GTSNPN and SVGIG (reference sequence). This CDR3 comprises 16 residues. CDR3 sequence: CAWSPRTGGRSQPQHF. In nucleotides, the CDR3 is TGTGCCTGGAGTCCCCGGACAGGGGGAAGGAGTCAGCCCCAGCATTTT.

The chain couples TRBV28 to TRBJ1-1; a possible D gene is TRBD1 (6 bases). The germline V gene has CDR1 MDHEN and CDR2 SYDVKM. V lost 8 bases to trimming and J lost 4 bases, with 20 bases between them. The CDR3 covers 15 residues. CDR3 nucleotide sequence: TGTGCCAGCCGTACGACAGGTTCGGCCGGCACTGAAGCTTTCTTT. Amino acids: CASRTTGSAGTEAFF.

The chain carries TRBV9 and TRBJ2-3; 9 nucleotides align to TRBD2. V was pared by 3 bases and J by 2 bases, with 10 bases of the junction left unmatched. The CDR3 totals 17 residues. Germline V gene sequence: CDR1 SGDLS, CDR2 YYNGEE. The CDR3 nucleotides are TGTGCCAGCAGCGGGGTTGAGGCGGGGGGGCCCACAGATACGCAGTATTTT. Protein sequence: CASSGVEAGGPTDTQYF.